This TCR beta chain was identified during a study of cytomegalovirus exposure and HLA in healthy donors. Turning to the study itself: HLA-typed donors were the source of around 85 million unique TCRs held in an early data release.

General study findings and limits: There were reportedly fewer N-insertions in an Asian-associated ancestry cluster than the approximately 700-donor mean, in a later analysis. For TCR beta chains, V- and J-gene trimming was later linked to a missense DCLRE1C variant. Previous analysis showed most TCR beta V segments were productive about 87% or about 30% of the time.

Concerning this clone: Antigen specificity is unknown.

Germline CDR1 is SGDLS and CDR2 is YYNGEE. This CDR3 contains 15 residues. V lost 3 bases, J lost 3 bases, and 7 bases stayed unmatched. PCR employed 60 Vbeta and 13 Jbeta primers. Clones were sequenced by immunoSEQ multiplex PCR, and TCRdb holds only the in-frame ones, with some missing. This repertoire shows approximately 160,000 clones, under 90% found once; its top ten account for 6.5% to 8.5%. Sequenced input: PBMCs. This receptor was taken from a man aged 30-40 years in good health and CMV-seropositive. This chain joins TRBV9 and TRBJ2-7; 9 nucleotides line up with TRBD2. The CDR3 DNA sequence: TGTGCCAGCAGCGCAGACGCGGGGGGGGACTACGAGCAGTACTTC. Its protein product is CASSADAGGDYEQYF.